Each of the 16 T cell receptor beta chains below was sequenced from the same sample in a study of blood T cell repertoires in COVID-19. This table comes from immunoSEQ multiplex PCR, and its TCRdb copy is limited to in-frame clones, with some not included. The sample yields a few hundred thousand clones, about 90% seen once. What was sequenced was peripheral blood. The receptors were sampled from a person aged 18 to 35 with COVID-19, enrolled during active disease.

The gene calls are TRBV28 and TRBJ2-1, with 7 bases matching TRBD1. The CDR3 has 18 residues. CDR1 is MDHEN, CDR2 SYDVKM, per germline. The V segment lost 5 bases and the J segment 4 bases; nucleotides outside the gene matches: 17. This CDR3 is CASSPLPGTAFSYNEQFF. DNA for the CDR3: TGTGCCAGCAGTCCCCTCCCCGGGACAGCATTCTCATACAATGAGCAGTTCTTC.

V usage is TRBV19 and J usage is TRBJ2-2, with D possibly matching TRBD1 (6 bases). V was cut by 7 bases and J by 3 bases, with 12 bases left in between. The length of the CDR3 is 14 residues. Germline loops: CDR1 LNHDA, CDR2 SQIVND (reference sequence). The chain's CDR3 is CASIRGIDTGELFF. The CDR3 DNA sequence: TGTGCCAGTATTAGGGGGATTGACACCGGGGAGCTGTTTTTT.

The chain carries TRBV7-9 and TRBJ1-1; maybe TRBD1 (5 bases). The CDR3 has 15 residues. V was clipped by 2 bases and J by 2 bases, with 12 bases between them. Germline lookup yields CDR1 SEHNR and CDR2 FQNEAQ (reference sequence). The DNA of the CDR3 is TGTGCCAGCAGCTTACTAGGTGGGGCAAACACTGAAGCTTTCTTT. It codes for CASSLLGGANTEAFF.

Only one count was recorded for this clone. The rearrangement uses TRBV7-9 and TRBJ2-5; 11 bases match TRBD2. The CDR3 has 19 amino acids. Germline CDR1 SEHNR, CDR2 FQNEAQ (reference sequence). V lost 7 bases and J lost 1; bases outside the gene matches: 17. CDR3 bases: TGTGCCAGCACCCCCGGGACTAGCGGCCTCCGTCCTCTCCAAGAGACCCAGTACTTC. Encoded protein: CASTPGTSGLRPLQETQYF. Drawing the rest from reference TRBV7-9 and TRBJ2-5, the complete variable domain is DTGVSQNPRHKITKRGQNVTFRCDPISEHNRLYWYRQTLGQGPEFLTYFQNEAQLEKSRLLSDRFSAERPKGSFSTLEIQRTEQGDSAMYLCASTPGTSGLRPLQETQYFGPGTRLLVL.

The rearrangement uses TRBV6-2 or TRBV6-3 and TRBJ2-1; 14 bases align to TRBD2. After removal of 0 bases from V and 5 bases from J, the junction contained 3 bases not matched to a gene. The CDR3 sequence is 17 residues long. The germline V gene encodes CDR1 MNHEY and CDR2 SVGEGT. Here the CDR3 reads CASSYSTSGREDNEQFF. The CDR3 bases are TGTGCCAGCAGTTACTCGACTAGCGGGAGGGAGGACAATGAGCAGTTCTTC.

The chain recombines TRBV9 with TRBJ2-7; the D is unclear. Per germline, CDR1 SGDLS and CDR2 YYNGEE. The CDR3 extends over 15 amino acids. Deletions cut 0 bases from V and 0 bases from J, with 10 bases between. The CDR3 sequence: CASSVGSLSSYEQYF. Written as DNA, the CDR3 is TGTGCCAGCAGCGTAGGGAGTCTCAGCTCCTACGAGCAGTACTTC.

The chain recombines TRBV6-5 with TRBJ2-1; 11 positions agree with TRBD1. This CDR3 is 15 amino acids long. V lost 4 bases, J lost 8 bases, and 7 bases stayed unmatched. Germline V lookup: CDR1 MNHEY, CDR2 SVGAGI. DNA for the CDR3: TGTGCCAGCAGTTCAGGCGGGACAGGGGGGGATGAGCAGTTCTTC. Translated: CASSSGGTGGDEQFF.

CDR3 bases: TGTGCCAGCGGGAAGGGGTTAGCGGGAGGGTCGGAGACCCAGTACTTC. Translation gives CASGKGLAGGSETQYF. The J gene is TRBJ2-5, the V gene TRBV2; 11 bases are a match to TRBD2. V shed 8 bases, J shed 5 bases, and the junction held 13 bases outside the gene matches. Germline V lookup: CDR1 SNHLY, CDR2 FYNNEI. The CDR3 extends over 16 amino acids.

The V gene is TRBV11-2, the J gene TRBJ2-7; TRBD2 matches at 13 bases. The CDR3 extends over 12 amino acids. Germline CDR1 reads SGHAT; CDR2 reads FQNNGV. V trimming: 5 bases; J trimming: 12 bases; junction bases outside the gene matches: 4. The DNA for the CDR3 is TGTGCCAGCAGCCCCGGACTAGCGGGAGTGTACTTC. It yields the protein CASSPGLAGVYF.

The rearrangement uses TRBV7-9 and TRBJ2-7; D gene ambiguous. CDR1 is SEHNR, CDR2 FQNEAQ, per germline (reference sequence). CDR3 size: 12 residues. Trimming took 1 base from V and 7 from J, leaving 8 bases between them. CDR3: CASSLGGGEQYF. In nucleotides, the CDR3 is TGTGCCAGCAGCTTAGGAGGTGGGGAGCAGTACTTC.

This clone was picked up a small number of times. The CDR3 DNA follows: TGCGCCAGCAGCCATCCCCGGGACAGGGCGTACAATGAGCAGTTCTTC. It codes for CASSHPRDRAYNEQFF. The genes are TRBV4-1 and TRBJ2-1; 9 bases align to TRBD1. The CDR3 consists of 16 residues. Germline V gene sequence: CDR1 MGHRA, CDR2 YSYEKL. J was trimmed by 4 bases and V by 3 bases; bases with no gene match: 7.

This clone was seen only once. The chain uses TRBV4-1 and TRBJ2-2; D not certain. Per the germline V gene, CDR1 is MGHRA and CDR2 is YSYEKL. Deletions cut 0 bases from V and 4 bases from J, with 6 bases between. The CDR3 consists of 14 residues. The CDR3 DNA sequence: TGCGCCAGCAGCCAAGATAGGAGCACCGGGGAGCTGTTTTTT. It yields the protein CASSQDRSTGELFF.

This chain links TRBV19 with TRBJ2-7; 7 nucleotides agree with TRBD1. CDR1 is LNHDA and CDR2 is SQIVND in the germline V gene (reference sequence). CDR3 length equals 15 residues. The ends lost 3 bases at V and 0 bases at J; junction bases unmatched: 5. CDR3 region: CASSIEYRGSYEQYF. Written as DNA, the CDR3 is TGTGCCAGTAGTATCGAATACAGGGGCTCCTACGAGCAGTACTTC.

This clone was counted once. Here the CDR3 reads CASSSSGEVLTDTQYF. CDR3 DNA sequence: TGCGCCAGCAGCTCTAGCGGCGAGGTACTAACAGATACGCAGTATTTT. The chain is built from TRBV5-1 and TRBJ2-3; 7 nucleotides agree with TRBD2. Germline lookup yields CDR1 SGHRS and CDR2 YFSETQ. With 3 bases clipped from V and 3 bases from J, the junction kept 10 bases outside the gene matches. The CDR3 is 16 amino acids.

The chain is built from TRBV27 and TRBJ1-2; a weak D match, TRBD1 (5 bases). Trimming took off 9 bases at V and 10 bases at J, with 21 bases between the two ends. The CDR3 spans 13 residues. CDR1 is MNHEY and CDR2 is SMNVEV in the germline V gene (reference sequence). The CDR3 region is CASSNTGRTDYTF. As DNA, the CDR3 is TGTGCCAGTTCAAATACAGGAAGAACGGACTACACCTTC.

This clone is a singleton in its sample. This chain joins TRBV14 and TRBJ2-6, with TRBD2 matching over 7 bases. The CDR3 runs to 18 residues. CDR1 and CDR2 from the germline V gene are SGHDN and FVKESK. Trimming took 2 bases from V and 1 from J; bases not matched to a gene: 8. CDR3 protein: CASSQTGTKLSGANVLTF. In nucleotides, the CDR3 is TGTGCCAGCAGCCAAACCGGGACTAAACTTTCTGGGGCCAACGTCCTGACTTTC.